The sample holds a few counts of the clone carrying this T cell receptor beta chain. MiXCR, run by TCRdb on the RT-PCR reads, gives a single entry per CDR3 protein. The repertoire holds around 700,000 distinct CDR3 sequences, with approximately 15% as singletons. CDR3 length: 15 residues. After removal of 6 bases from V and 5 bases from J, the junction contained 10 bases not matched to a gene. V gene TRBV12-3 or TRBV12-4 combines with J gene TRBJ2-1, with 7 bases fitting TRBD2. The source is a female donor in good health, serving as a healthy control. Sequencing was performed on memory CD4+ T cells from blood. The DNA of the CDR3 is TGTGCCAGCAGCAACCGGGGGGTGAAGAACAATGAGCAGTTCTTC. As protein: CASSNRGVKNNEQFF.